This TCR beta chain derives from a study of blood T cell repertoires in COVID-19. With 5 bases removed from V and 3 bases from J, the gap between germline ends came to 20 bases. Germline CDR1 SGHTA, CDR2 FQGNSA. This CDR3 has 16 residues. The table came from immunoSEQ multiplex PCR; TCRdb's copy has only in-frame clones and leaves some out. There are about 230,000 clones in the sample; approximately 89% occur only once, and around 4.2% lies in the top ten. This chain links TRBV7-2 with TRBJ2-7, with unresolved D. The specimen was PBMCs or T cells enriched from blood (not recorded which). The TCR comes from a young woman with acute COVID-19. CDR3 coding DNA: TGTGCCAGCAGCCGGTCTAGAATTGCCCCTGACTACGAGCAGTACTTC. It specifies CASSRSRIAPDYEQYF. The full variable domain, with the rest looked up from reference TRBV7-2 and TRBJ2-7, is GAGVSQSPSNKVTEKGKDVELRCDPISGHTALYWYRQSLGQGLEFLIYFQGNSAPDKSGLPSDRFSAERTGGSVSTLTIQRTQQEDSAVYLCASSRSRIAPDYEQYFGPGTRLTVT.